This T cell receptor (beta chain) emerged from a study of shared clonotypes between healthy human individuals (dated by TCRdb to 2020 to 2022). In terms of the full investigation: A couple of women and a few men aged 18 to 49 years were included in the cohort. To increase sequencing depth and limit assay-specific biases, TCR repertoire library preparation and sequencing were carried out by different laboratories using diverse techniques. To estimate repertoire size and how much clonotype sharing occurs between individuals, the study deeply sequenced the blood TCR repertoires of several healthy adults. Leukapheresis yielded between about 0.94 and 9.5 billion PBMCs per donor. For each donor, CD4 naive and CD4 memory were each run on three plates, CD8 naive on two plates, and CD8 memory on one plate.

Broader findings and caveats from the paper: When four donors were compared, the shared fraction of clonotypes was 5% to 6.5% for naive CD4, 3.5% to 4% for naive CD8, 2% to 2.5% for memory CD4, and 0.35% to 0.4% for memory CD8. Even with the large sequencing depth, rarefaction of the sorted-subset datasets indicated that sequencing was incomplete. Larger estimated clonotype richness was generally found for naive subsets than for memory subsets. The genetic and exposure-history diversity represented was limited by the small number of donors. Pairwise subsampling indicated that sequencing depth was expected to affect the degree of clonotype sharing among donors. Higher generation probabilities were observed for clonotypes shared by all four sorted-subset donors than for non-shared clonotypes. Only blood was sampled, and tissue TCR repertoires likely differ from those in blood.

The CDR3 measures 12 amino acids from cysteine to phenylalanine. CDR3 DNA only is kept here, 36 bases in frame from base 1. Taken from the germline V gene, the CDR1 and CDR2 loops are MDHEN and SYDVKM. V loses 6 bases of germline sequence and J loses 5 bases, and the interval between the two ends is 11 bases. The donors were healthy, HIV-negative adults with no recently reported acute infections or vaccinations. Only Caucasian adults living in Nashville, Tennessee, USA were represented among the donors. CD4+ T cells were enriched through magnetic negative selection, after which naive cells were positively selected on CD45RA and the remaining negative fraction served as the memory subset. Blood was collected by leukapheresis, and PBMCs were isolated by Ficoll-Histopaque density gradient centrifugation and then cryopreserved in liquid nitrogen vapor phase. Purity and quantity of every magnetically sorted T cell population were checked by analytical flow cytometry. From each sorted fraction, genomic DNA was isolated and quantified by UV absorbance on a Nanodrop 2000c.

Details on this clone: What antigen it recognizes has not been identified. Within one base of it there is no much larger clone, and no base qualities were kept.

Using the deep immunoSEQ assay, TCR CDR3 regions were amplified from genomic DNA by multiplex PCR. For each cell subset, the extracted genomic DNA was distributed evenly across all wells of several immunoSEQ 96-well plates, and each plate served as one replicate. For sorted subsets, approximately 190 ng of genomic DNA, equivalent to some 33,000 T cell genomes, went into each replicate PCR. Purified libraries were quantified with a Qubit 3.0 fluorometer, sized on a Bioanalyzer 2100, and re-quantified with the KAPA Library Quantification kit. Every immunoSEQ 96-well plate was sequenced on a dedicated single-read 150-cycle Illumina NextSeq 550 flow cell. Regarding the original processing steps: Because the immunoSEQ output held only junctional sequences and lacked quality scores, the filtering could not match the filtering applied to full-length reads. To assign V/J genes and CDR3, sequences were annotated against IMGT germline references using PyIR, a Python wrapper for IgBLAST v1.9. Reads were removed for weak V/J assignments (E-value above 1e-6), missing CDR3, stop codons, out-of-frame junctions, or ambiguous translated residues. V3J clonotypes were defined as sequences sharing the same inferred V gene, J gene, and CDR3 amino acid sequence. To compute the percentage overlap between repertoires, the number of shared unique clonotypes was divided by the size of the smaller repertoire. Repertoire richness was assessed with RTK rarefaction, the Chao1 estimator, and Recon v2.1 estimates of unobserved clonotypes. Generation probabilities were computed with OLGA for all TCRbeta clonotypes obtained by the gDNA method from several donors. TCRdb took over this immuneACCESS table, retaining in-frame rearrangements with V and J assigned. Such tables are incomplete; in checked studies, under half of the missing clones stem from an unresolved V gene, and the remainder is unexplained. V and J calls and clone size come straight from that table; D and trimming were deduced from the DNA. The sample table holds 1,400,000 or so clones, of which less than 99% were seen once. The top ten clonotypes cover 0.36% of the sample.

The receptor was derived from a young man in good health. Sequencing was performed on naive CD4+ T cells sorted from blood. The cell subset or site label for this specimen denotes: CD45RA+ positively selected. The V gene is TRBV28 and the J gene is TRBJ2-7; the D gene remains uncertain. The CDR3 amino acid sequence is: CASRETWNEQYF. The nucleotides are TGTGCCAGCAGAGAAACATGGAACGAGCAGTACTTC. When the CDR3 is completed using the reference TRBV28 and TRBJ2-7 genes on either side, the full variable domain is DVKVTQSSRYLVKRTGEKVFLECVQDMDHENMFWYRQDPGLGLRLIYFSYDVKMKEKGDIPEGYSVSREKKERFSLILESASTNQTSMYLCASRETWNEQYFGPGTRLTVT.